Here is one T cell receptor beta chain with its context. Its cognate antigen has yet to be identified. Data came from a NextSeq 550. The Human TCR Profiling Kit (MiLaboratory) was used to prepare UMI-labeled 5' RACE TRB cDNA libraries. The full amount of extracted RNA was used for cDNA synthesis, and the full amount of resulting cDNA was used for PCR amplification. Libraries were prepared in parallel with an identical number of PCR cycles. The study's own analysis went as follows. About 57,000 +/- 9,900 unique UMI-labeled TRB cDNA molecules per library were extracted with MIGEC and MiXCR, with at least two reads per UMI required. Each library averaged 40,000 +/- 10,000 functional in-frame TRB CDR3 nucleotide clonotypes without stop codons. Diversity metrics, including normalized Shannon-Wiener and Chao1, were computed in VDJtools after downsampling to 5000 UMI-labeled TRB molecules per sample. VDJtools was used to calculate clonotype-size-weighted physicochemical properties of the central five CDR3 residues, namely interaction energy, strength, volume and Kidera factor 4. TCRdb reprocessed the reads, reporting each CDR3 protein sequence once and no DNA. Here the V and J calls rest on TCRdb's processing, not on the authors' analysis. This sample's table has entries for about 150,000 distinct CDR3 sequences. Together, the top ten hold approximately 0.5% of the sample.

From cysteine to phenylalanine, the CDR3 is 15 amino acids long. No DNA has been recorded. The CDR1 and CDR2 encoded by the germline V gene (reference sequence) are LGHDT and YNNKEL. These data are taken from a study of CXCR3-negative and CXCR3-positive naive CD8 T cells (dated by TCRdb to the late 2010s). Background for the entire study: In total, 110 million to 150 million TRB reads were obtained, corresponding to roughly 1.5 +/- 0.3 million reads per library. The diversity and physicochemical repertoire analyses included eleven to twelve donors pooled from two independent experiments. TRBV-TRBJ cluster analysis included naive subsets from a handful of donors and memory cells from 3 donors. Study-wide findings and limitations: Because surface CD5, which has been linked to self-reactivity in mice, was comparable between naive subsets, TCR interaction strength was also inferred from TRB CDR3 physicochemical properties. Freshly isolated PBMCs were used for most assays because CXCR3 expression partially decreased after cryopreservation. Both naive subsets had comparably high repertoire diversity, while memory CD8+ T cells had much lower repertoire diversity. Within the same donor, TRBV-TRBJ usage looked similar between naive CXCR3-negative and CXCR3-positive cells, but memory cells had distinct patterns. TRB CDR3s from CXCR3-positive naive cells showed higher hydrophobicity (lower Kidera factor 4), lower energy, and higher strength and volume indices than CXCR3-negative naive cells.

For each CD8+ T cell subset, flow sorting was done in triplicate, and roughly 320,000 cells per subset went directly into RLT lysis buffer. To keep memory contaminants out, a stringent definition of naive CD8+ T cells was applied: CD45RO-CCR7+CD27+CD95-. Standard density gradient centrifugation was used to isolate peripheral blood mononuclear cells from buffy coats. Naive CXCR3-negative and CXCR3-positive CD8+ T cells were flow-sorted using a FACSAria III. Total RNA was extracted from sorted cells with an RNeasy Mini Kit. The sequenced material came from naive CXCR3+ CD8+ T cells from blood. The cell subset or site label on this specimen signifies: CD45RO-CCR7+CD27+CD95- naive CD8+ T cells expressing CXCR3 (TNR3+). Recombination connected TRBV3-1 to TRBJ1-2. This TCR derives from a human donor in good health. Some clones in this sample may be carry-over from other donors' samples. The CDR3 protein is CASSQDPGPYYGYTF.